This T cell receptor (beta chain) was observed in a study of CD8 T cells in Susac syndrome. Study-level findings and limits: CD8+ clonal expansion in Susac peaked in TEMRA cells and active patients.

The table lists this clonotype with a few counts. Its antigen remains unidentified. This CDR3 region has 14 residues. Unmatched junction bases numbered 5, after V lost 2 bases and J lost 5 bases. Germline loops: CDR1 MNHEY, CDR2 SMNVEV (reference sequence). An amount of RNA that ranged from 0.5 to 1 ug was reverse transcribed with random hexamers. Across 54 Vbeta and 13 Jbeta, TCR beta CDR3 was amplified with immunoSEQ multiplex PCR. MiXCR, applied by TCRdb to the immunoSEQ multiplex PCR reads, yields one record per CDR3 protein. This table has around 79,000 distinct CDR3 sequences, roughly 94% appearing once.

The sequence was collected from a human donor with Susac syndrome. Sequencing was done on a sample of CD8+ T cells from PBMCs. The chain couples TRBV27 to TRBJ2-7, with 8 bases aligning to TRBD1. Here the CDR3 reads CASSLGQGANEQYF. The DNA of the CDR3 is TGTGCCAGCAGTTTAGGGCAGGGGGCCAACGAGCAGTACTTC.